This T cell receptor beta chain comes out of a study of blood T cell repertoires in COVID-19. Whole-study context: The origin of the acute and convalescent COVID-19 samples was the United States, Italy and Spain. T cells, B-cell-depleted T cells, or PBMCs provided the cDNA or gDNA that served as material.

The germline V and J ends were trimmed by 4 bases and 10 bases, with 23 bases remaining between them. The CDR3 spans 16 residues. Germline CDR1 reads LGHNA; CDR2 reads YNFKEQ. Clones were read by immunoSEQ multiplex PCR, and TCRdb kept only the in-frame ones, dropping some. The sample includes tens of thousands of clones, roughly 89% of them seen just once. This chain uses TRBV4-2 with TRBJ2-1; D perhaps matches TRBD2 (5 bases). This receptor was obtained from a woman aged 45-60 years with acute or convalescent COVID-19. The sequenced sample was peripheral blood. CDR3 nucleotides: TGTGCCAGCAGCCCGGACTTGCGGGCACTACTGGGGGAGCAGTTCTTC. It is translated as CASSPDLRALLGEQFF.